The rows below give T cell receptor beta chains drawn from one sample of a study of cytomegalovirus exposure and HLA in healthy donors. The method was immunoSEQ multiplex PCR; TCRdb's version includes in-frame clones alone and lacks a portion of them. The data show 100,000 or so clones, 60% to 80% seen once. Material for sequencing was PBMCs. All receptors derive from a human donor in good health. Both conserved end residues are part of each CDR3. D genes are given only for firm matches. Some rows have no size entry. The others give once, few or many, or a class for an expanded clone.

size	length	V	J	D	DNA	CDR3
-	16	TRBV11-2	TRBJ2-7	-	TGTGCCAGCAGCTTAGGGGTGATCACTAACTCCTACGAGCAGTACTTC	CASSLGVITNSYEQYF
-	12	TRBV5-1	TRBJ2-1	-	TGCGCCAGCAAGGAGGGTTGGAATGAGCAGTTCTTC	CASKEGWNEQFF
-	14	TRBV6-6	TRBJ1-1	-	TGTGCCAGCAGTTACTCGATCGGGGATGGAAGAGCTTTCTTT	CASSYSIGDGRAFF
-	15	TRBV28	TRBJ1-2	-	TGTGCCAGCAGTTTGTCCCCTCGGGGTTCCTATGGCTACACCTTC	CASSLSPRGSYGYTF
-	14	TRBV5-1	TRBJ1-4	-	TGCGCCAGCAGCACGACAGTGACTAATGAAAAACTGTTTTTT	CASSTTVTNEKLFF
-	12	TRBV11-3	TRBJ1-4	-	TGTGCCACACAGGGAATTTTTGAAAAACTGTTTTTT	CATQGIFEKLFF
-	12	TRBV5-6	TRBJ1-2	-	TGTGCCAGCAGCTTCACGACAGGTGGCTACACCTTC	CASSFTTGGYTF
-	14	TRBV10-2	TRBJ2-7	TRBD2	TGCGCCAGCAGGACTAGCGGGAGTGGGTACGAGCAGTACTTC	CASRTSGSGYEQYF
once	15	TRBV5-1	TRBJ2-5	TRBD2	TGCGCCAGCAGCTGGAGCGGGGCGAGCCAAGAGACCCAGTACTTC	CASSWSGASQETQYF
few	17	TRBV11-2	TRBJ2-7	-	TGTGCCAGCAGCCCAGGGGATAAGTATAGTTTCGCCTACGAGCAGTACTTC	CASSPGDKYSFAYEQYF
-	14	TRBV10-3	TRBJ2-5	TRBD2	TGTGCCATCAGTCAACCGGGACTAGAAGAGACCCAGTACTTC	CAISQPGLEETQYF
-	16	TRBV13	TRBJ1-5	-	TGTGCCAGCAGCCAAGGGACACTAACTAGCAATCAGCCCCAGCATTTT	CASSQGTLTSNQPQHF
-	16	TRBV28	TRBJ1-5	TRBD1	TGTGCCAGCAGTTCGGCCAGGGGGGCAACAAATCAGCCCCAGCATTTT	CASSSARGATNQPQHF
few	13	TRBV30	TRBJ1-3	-	TGTGCCTGGAGTTGGAGCTCTGGAAACACCATATATTTT	CAWSWSSGNTIYF
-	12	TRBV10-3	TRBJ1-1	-	TGTGCCATCAGTGAAAAGAAACTTGAAGCTTTCTTT	CAISEKKLEAFF
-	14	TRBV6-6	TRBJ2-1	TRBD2	TGTGCCAGCAATGGACTAGCGGGAGGAAATGAGCAGTTCTTC	CASNGLAGGNEQFF
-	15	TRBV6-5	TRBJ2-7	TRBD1	TGTGCCAGCAGTTACTCGCTACAGGGGGTTTACGAGCAGTACTTC	CASSYSLQGVYEQYF
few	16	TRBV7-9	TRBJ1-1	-	TGTGCCAGCAGCTTTGGGGGGGGTAGAGGGGGCACTGAAGCTTTCTTT	CASSFGGGRGGTEAFF
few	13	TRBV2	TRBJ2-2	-	TGTGCCAGCAGCCTAAGACTAGCCGGGGAGCTGTTTTTT	CASSLRLAGELFF